Listed here is a single TCR beta chain. As handled by the study authors: Reference gene primer amplification in the assay estimated nucleated cell counts. Using immunoSEQ multiplex PCR, the repertoire was profiled, and TCRdb retains in-frame clones only, with some absent. The D gene and trimming were derived from the DNA, and the V and J assignments and clone size from that table. The table includes more than 10,000 clones, roughly 93% detected once. With 5 bases clipped from V and 1 base from J, the junction kept 10 bases outside the gene matches. CDR1 is SEHNR and CDR2 is FQNEAQ in the germline V gene (reference sequence). This CDR3 contains 18 residues. The data originate from a study of blood T cell repertoires in COVID-19.

Sample: peripheral blood. This chain connects TRBV7-9 to TRBJ2-1; 11 nucleotides align to TRBD2. The receptor comes from a human donor in a cohort sampled during active COVID-19. CDR3 nucleotide sequence: TGTGCCAGCAGCCCTTTGGGGCTAGCGGGAGGTTCCTACAATGAGCAGTTCTTC. Translation: CASSPLGLAGGSYNEQFF.